A selection of T cell receptor beta chains follows, all from one sample in a study of tumor-infiltrating lymphocytes in primary liver carcinoma. TCRdb fed the multiplex PCR reads into MiXCR, producing one record per CDR3 protein. The data hold roughly 100,000 distinct CDR3 sequences, with approximately 70% observed a single time. The sample consisted of liver tumor tissue from sampling region 2. These receptors originate from an older woman with primary liver carcinoma and hepatitis B virus infection. Both conserved end residues are part of each CDR3. The D gene is left open where the match is weak. Clone sizes are given selectively: once, few, many, or a class where the clone is expanded.

TRBD2	TRBV14	TRBJ2-7	many	TGTGCCAGCAGCCGCGGGGGGCACGAGCAGTACTTC	CASSRGGHEQYF
NA	TRBV19	TRBJ2-5	NA	TGTGCCAGTAGTATGGGACTCTTCCAAGAGACCCAGCACTTC	CASSMGLFQETQHF
NA	TRBV11-3	TRBJ1-5	NA	TGTGCCAGCAGCTCAGGCAATCAGCCCCAGCATTTT	CASSSGNQPQHF
NA	TRBV6-5	TRBJ2-7	NA	TGTGTCAGCAGTCCTTCCGGGACCCAGACCTACGAGCAGTACTTC	CVSSPSGTQTYEQYF
TRBD2	TRBV20-1	TRBJ2-1	NA	TGCAGTGCTCCGGGACTAGCGACCTACAATGAGCAGTTCTTC	CSAPGLATYNEQFF
NA	TRBV5-4	TRBJ2-2	NA	TGTACCAGCATCTTTGGACAGCTAGACACCGGGGAGCTGTTTTTT	CTSIFGQLDTGELFF
NA	TRBV7-9	TRBJ1-2	NA	TGTGCCAGCAACTTAGCACAGTATGGCTACACCTTC	CASNLAQYGYTF
TRBD1	TRBV6-5	TRBJ2-5	many	TGTGCCAGCAGTTACGACAGGGGTTTCGCCCAGTACTTC	CASSYDRGFAQYF
NA	TRBV28	TRBJ2-7	once	TGCGCCAGCTGTTTATTGCGGTGGAGACCAACCTACGAGCAGTACTTC	CASCLLRWRPTYEQYF
NA	TRBV6-1	TRBJ2-5	NA	TGTGCAAGCAGTGTCGGGGGCCGGGAGACCCAGTGCTTC	CASSVGGRETQCF
NA	TRBV28	TRBJ2-5	NA	TGTGCCAGAAGAAGTACCCGACAGTCAAAAGGACGGGAGACCCAGTACTTC	CARRSTRQSKGRETQYF
TRBD1	TRBV29-1	TRBJ2-5	NA	TGCAGCATCGAAGGCCCGACAGGGTCCGTTGAGACCCAGTACTTC	CSIEGPTGSVETQYF
NA	TRBV29-1	TRBJ1-1	NA	TGCAGCGTTATGTATTCCGGGACATTAAGCACTGAAGCCTTCTTT	CSVMYSGTLSTEAFF
TRBD1	TRBV12-3/TRBV12-4	TRBJ2-2	NA	TGTGCCAGCAGTTTAGGGACAGGGTCCGCCGGGGAGCTACTTTTT	CASSLGTGSAGELLF
NA	TRBV28	TRBJ1-6	few	TGTGCCAGCAGCAACAACCCGGGCCTTACCAAAGGGCCCCTCCACTTT	CASSNNPGLTKGPLHF
TRBD2	TRBV11-2	TRBJ2-5	NA	TGTGCCAGCAGCGCACCCGGGACTAGCGGGGGGAACCGGTACTTC	CASSAPGTSGGNRYF
NA	TRBV12-3/TRBV12-4	TRBJ1-1	many	TGTGCCAGCAGTCGCTCACAGGGATTGAACACTGAAGCTTTCTTT	CASSRSQGLNTEAFF
NA	TRBV30	TRBJ1-6	NA	TGTGCCTGGAGTACGGCCGGCTTTGGGGCTGGCCACTTT	CAWSTAGFGAGHF
NA	TRBV11-1	TRBJ2-2	NA	TGTGCCAGTAGATTGAGCCTTGACACCGGGGAGCTGTTTTTT	CASRLSLDTGELFF
NA	TRBV7-9	TRBJ2-1	NA	TGTTCCAGCAGCTATCCGGGATATGAGCAGTTCTTC	CSSSYPGYEQFF
TRBD1	TRBV11-2	TRBJ2-7	NA	TGTGCCAGCAGCTTAGGGACCCCGACAGGGGTTTACGAGCAGTACTTC	CASSLGTPTGVYEQYF
TRBD1	TRBV4-2	TRBJ2-6	NA	TGTGCCAGCAGCCAAAGGGACAGGGCAGTGGATGTGACTGGGGCCAACGTACTGACTTTC	CASSQRDRAVDVTGANVLTF
NA	TRBV29-1	TRBJ1-1	NA	TGCAGCGTGGAGGGTAGTTCTGGAGCTTTCTTT	CSVEGSSGAFF
NA	TRBV12-3/TRBV12-4	TRBJ1-6	many	TGTGCCAGCAGTTCACGTGGGCAGAATTCACCCCTCCACTTT	CASSSRGQNSPLHF
NA	TRBV6-1	TRBJ1-5	many	TGTGCCAGCACCCGCCACTACCCTAGCCCCGATCAGCCCCAGCATTTT	CASTRHYPSPDQPQHF
NA	TRBV28	TRBJ2-7	few	TGTACCAGCAGTTATCGTGACGAGCAGTACTTC	CTSSYRDEQYF
TRBD2	TRBV7-9	TRBJ2-1	NA	TGTGCCAGCGACTCGGGAGGGGTCCACTACAATGAGCAGTTCTTC	CASDSGGVHYNEQFF
TRBD1	TRBV11-2	TRBJ1-6	NA	TGTGCCAGCTGCTTGGAAACAGGGGGCAATTCACCCTTCCACTTT	CASCLETGGNSPFHF
NA	TRBV7-9	TRBJ2-7	NA	TGTGCCAGCAGCGCGACGGTTCACTCCTACGAGCAGTACTTC	CASSATVHSYEQYF
TRBD1	TRBV29-1	TRBJ1-3	NA	TGTAGCGTTGGGGGCCATTCGGGTCAGGGGGCTGGAAACACCATATATTTT	CSVGGHSGQGAGNTIYF
NA	TRBV11-1	TRBJ2-2	NA	TGTGCCAGCAGACCGAGCCTTTACATCGGGGAGCTATTTTTT	CASRPSLYIGELFF
TRBD2	TRBV11-1	TRBJ2-3	NA	TGTGTCAGCGGCTCAAGGCAACGTGCGGGAGAGTCTCACTTT	CVSGSRQRAGESHF
TRBD1	TRBV2	TRBJ2-2	many	TGTGCCAGCAGGGACAGGGAGGCCGGGGAGCTGTTTTTT	CASRDREAGELFF
TRBD2	TRBV11-2	TRBJ2-1	few	TGTGCCAGCAAAGGGAGTAGCGGGGAATCCTACAATGAGCAGTTCTTC	CASKGSSGESYNEQFF
NA	TRBV5-1	TRBJ2-3	few	TGCGCCAGCAGCTTGAGGTCCTCCTTGAATACGCAGTATTTT	CASSLRSSLNTQYF
TRBD1	TRBV30	TRBJ2-1	NA	TGTGCCTACAGTCGAGGGGGCTTTTATAATGAGCAGTTCTTC	CAYSRGGFYNEQFF
NA	TRBV4-2	TRBJ2-7	NA	TGTGCCATCAGCCAAGAGGATAGTCACTCCTACGAGCAGTACTTC	CAISQEDSHSYEQYF
TRBD1	TRBV28	TRBJ2-5	NA	TGTGCCAGCAGTTTTCGGACAGGGGGCATGGAGACCCAGTACTTC	CASSFRTGGMETQYF
TRBD2	TRBV28	TRBJ2-7	NA	TGTGCCAGCAGTCCAGAGGGGGCGGGAGGGACGTTCGAGCAGTACTTC	CASSPEGAGGTFEQYF
NA	TRBV11-2	TRBJ2-5	NA	TGTGCCAGCAGCTGGAGACATGTGGAAGGGACTCAGTACTTC	CASSWRHVEGTQYF
TRBD1	TRBV6-5	TRBJ1-5	NA	TGTGCCAGCGGACCCGGGACAGTGAGATATAGCAATCAGCCCCAGCATTTT	CASGPGTVRYSNQPQHF
TRBD1	TRBV14	TRBJ1-1	many	TGTGCCAGCAGCCAAGGCCTCGGACGGGGGACAGGGAACACTGAAGCTTTCTTT	CASSQGLGRGTGNTEAFF
NA	TRBV5-1	TRBJ1-1	NA	TGCGCCAGCGCCCCTGGGGCCCCCTTGAACACTGAAGCTTTCTTT	CASAPGAPLNTEAFF
NA	TRBV6-1	TRBJ1-5	NA	TGTCCCACTTCGATGGAGCTCGGCAATCAGCCCCAGCATTTT	CPTSMELGNQPQHF
TRBD2	TRBV11-3	TRBJ2-1	NA	TGCGCCAGCGGCTTAGGCGGGAGAACTAATGAGCAGTTCTTC	CASGLGGRTNEQFF
NA	TRBV12-3/TRBV12-4	TRBJ1-2	NA	TGTGCCTGCAGTTCTTCAAATACAGGGAATCGTGCCTACACCTTC	CACSSSNTGNRAYTF
TRBD2	TRBV11-2	TRBJ2-3	once	TGTGTCAGCAGGCCCTCCGCGACTAGCATAGATACGCAGTATTTT	CVSRPSATSIDTQYF
NA	TRBV29-1	TRBJ2-7	NA	TGCAGTGTGAGTCGGACGGGGAGCTCCTACGAGCAGTACTTC	CSVSRTGSSYEQYF
NA	TRBV10-1	TRBJ2-3	NA	TGCACCACCGCAGGAGAAAGGGACACTGATACGCAGTATTTT	CTTAGERDTDTQYF
NA	TRBV11-3	TRBJ2-3	NA	TGTGCCAGCAAATACATAGATATGCAGTATTTT	CASKYIDMQYF
TRBD1	TRBV29-1	TRBJ1-5	NA	TGCAGAGTTGAAGGACAGGAGACGAGCACAGATACGCAGCATTTT	CRVEGQETSTDTQHF